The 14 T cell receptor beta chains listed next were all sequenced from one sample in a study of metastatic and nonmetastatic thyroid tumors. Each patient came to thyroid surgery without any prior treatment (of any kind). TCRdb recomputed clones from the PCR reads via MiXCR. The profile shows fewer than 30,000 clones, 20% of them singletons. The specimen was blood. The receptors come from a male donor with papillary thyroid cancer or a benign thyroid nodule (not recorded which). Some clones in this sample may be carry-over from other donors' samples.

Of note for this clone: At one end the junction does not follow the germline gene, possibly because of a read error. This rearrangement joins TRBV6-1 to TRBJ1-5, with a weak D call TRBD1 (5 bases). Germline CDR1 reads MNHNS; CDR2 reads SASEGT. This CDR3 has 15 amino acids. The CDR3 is CASSESGSGNHPQHF. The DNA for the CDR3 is TGTGCCAGCAGTGAATCAGGGTCCGGCAATCATCCCCAGCATTTT.

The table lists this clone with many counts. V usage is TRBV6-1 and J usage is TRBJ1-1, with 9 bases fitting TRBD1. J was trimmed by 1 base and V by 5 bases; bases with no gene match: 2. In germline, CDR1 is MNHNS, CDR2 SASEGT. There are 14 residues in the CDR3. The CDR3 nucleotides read TGTGCCAGCAGTCGGGGACAGGGGAACACTGAAGCTTTCTTT. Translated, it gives CASSRGQGNTEAFF.

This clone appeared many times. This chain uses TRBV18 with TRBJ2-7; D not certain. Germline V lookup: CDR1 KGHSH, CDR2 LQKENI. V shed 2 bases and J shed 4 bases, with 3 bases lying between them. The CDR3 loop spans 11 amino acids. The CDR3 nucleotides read TGTGCCAGCTCACCAGAGTACGAGCAGTACTTC. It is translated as CASSPEYEQYF.

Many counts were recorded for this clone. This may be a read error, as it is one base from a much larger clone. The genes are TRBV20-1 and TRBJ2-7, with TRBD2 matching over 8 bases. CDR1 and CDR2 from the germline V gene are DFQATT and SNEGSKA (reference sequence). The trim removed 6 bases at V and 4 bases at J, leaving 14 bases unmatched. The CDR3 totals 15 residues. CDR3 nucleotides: TGCAGTGCCCGAGAAAGCAGCGGGAGTATGTACGAGCAGTACTTC. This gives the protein CSARESSGSMYEQYF.

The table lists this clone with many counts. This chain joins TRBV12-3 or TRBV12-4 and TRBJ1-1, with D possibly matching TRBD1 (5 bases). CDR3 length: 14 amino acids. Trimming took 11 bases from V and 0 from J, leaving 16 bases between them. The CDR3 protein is CAGYRQNMNTEAFF. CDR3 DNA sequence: TGTGCCGGATATCGACAGAATATGAACACTGAAGCTTTCTTT.

The CDR3 protein is CASSFHDFGEQYF. CDR3 in DNA: TGTGCCAGCAGTTTCCACGACTTCGGAGAGCAGTACTTC. The chain couples TRBV28 to TRBJ2-7; D gene unclear. Germline lookup yields CDR1 MDHEN and CDR2 SYDVKM. This CDR3 is built from 13 residues. Trimming left V 3 bases short and J 7 bases short, with 13 bases between. The full variable domain, in which reference TRBV28 and TRBJ2-7 provide the parts outside the CDR3, is DVKVTQSSRYLVKRTGEKVFLECVQDMDHENMFWYRQDPGLGLRLIYFSYDVKMKEKGDIPEGYSVSREKKERFSLILESASTNQTSMYLCASSFHDFGEQYFGPGTRLTVT.

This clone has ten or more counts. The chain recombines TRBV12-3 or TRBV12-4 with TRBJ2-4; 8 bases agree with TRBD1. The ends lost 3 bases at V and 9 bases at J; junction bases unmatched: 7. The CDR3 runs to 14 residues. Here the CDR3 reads CASSFPDRAVIQYF. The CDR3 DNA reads TGTGCCAGCAGTTTCCCGGACAGGGCCGTCATTCAGTACTTC.

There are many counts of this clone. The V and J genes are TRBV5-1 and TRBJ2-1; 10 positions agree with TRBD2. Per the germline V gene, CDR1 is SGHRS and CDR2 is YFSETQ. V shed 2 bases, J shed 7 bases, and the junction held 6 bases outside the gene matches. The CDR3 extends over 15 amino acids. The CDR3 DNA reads TGCGCCAGCAGCTTAGGGACTAGCGCCGTGAATGAGCAGTTCTTC. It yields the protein CASSLGTSAVNEQFF.

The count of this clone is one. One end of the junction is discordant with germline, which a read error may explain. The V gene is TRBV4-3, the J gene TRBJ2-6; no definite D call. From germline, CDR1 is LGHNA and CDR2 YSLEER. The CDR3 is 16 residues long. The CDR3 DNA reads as TGCGCCAGCAGCCAAGAAGAAGGGCCTGTGGCCAACGTCCTGCCTTTC. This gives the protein CASSQEEGPVANVLPF.

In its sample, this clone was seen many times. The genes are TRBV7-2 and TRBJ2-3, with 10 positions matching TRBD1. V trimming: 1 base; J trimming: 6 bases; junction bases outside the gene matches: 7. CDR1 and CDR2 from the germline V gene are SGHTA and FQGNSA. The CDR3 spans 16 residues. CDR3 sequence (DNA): TGTGCCAGCAGCTTAGTCCCGGGACAGGGGCGGGATACGCAGTATTTT. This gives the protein CASSLVPGQGRDTQYF.

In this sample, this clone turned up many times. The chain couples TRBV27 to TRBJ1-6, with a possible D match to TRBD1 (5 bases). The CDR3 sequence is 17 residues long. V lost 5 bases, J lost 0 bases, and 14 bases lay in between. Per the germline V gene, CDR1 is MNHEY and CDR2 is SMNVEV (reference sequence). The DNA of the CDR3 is TGTGCCAGCAGTGCTCGGGACGGGAGCTCCTATAATTCACCCCTCCACTTT. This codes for CASSARDGSSYNSPLHF.

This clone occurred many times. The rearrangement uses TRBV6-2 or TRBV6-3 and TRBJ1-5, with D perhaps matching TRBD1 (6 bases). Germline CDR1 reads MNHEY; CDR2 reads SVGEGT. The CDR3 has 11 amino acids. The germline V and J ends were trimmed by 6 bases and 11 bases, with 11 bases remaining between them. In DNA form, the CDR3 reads TGTGCCAGCAGCTCCGGGACATCCCAGCATTTT. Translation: CASSSGTSQHF.

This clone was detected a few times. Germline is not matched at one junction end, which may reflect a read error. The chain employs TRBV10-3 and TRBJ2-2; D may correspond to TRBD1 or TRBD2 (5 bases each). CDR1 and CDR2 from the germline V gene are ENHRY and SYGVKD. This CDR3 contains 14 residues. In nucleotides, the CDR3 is TGTGCCACCGTCGGCAGGGTAGGATCCGGGGAGCTGGTTTTC. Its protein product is CATVGRVGSGELVF.

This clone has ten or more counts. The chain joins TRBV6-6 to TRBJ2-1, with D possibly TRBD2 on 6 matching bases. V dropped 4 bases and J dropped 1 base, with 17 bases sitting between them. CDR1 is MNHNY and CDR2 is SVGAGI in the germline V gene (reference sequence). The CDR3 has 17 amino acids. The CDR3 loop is CASSSDGTYRSYNEQFF. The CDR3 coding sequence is TGTGCCAGCAGTTCCGACGGGACTTATAGGTCCTACAATGAGCAGTTCTTC.